This TCR beta chain is from a study of blood T cell repertoires in COVID-19. Measured with immunoSEQ multiplex PCR; TCRdb has only the in-frame clones, and not every one. Of around 250,000 clones detected, around 88% appear once; the ten largest clones hold approximately 5.5%. The germline V gene encodes CDR1 KGHSH and CDR2 LQKENI. The CDR3 consists of 13 residues. Trimming took 4 bases from V and 4 from J, leaving 10 bases between them. The rearrangement joins TRBV18 to TRBJ1-2, with a possible D match to TRBD1 (5 bases). This clonotype originated in a woman older than 75 with COVID-19, enrolled during active disease. The source material was peripheral blood. CDR3 protein: CASSLGAVYGYTF. Written as DNA, the CDR3 is TGTGCCAGCTCACTTGGGGCCGTCTATGGCTACACCTTC.